This T cell receptor (beta chain) was sequenced during a study of blood T cell repertoires in COVID-19. About the research overall: COVID-19 samples from acute and convalescent phases originated in the United States, Italy and Spain. From T cells, B-cell-depleted T cells, or PBMCs came the material, which was cDNA or gDNA.

Study processing details: Cell counts per sample came from amplifying reference gene primers. Sequencing was performed with immunoSEQ multiplex PCR; in TCRdb, only in-frame clones are kept and a portion is missing. The DNA was the basis for D and trimming; V, J and clone size are from that table. The sample has about 190,000 clones, roughly 80% seen once; the top ten hold around 11%. The CDR3 has 15 residues. Germline V lookup: CDR1 SGHTA, CDR2 FQGNSA. Trimming removed 5 bases at V and 0 bases at J, with 13 bases between. The TCR sequence derives from a woman in her forties or fifties with acute or convalescent COVID-19. What was sequenced was peripheral blood. The chain recombines TRBV7-2 with TRBJ1-2; perhaps TRBD1 as D (6 bases). The chain's CDR3 is CASSPGRGSNYGYTF. Written as DNA, the CDR3 is TGTGCCAGCAGCCCAGGGAGGGGGTCTAACTATGGCTACACCTTC.